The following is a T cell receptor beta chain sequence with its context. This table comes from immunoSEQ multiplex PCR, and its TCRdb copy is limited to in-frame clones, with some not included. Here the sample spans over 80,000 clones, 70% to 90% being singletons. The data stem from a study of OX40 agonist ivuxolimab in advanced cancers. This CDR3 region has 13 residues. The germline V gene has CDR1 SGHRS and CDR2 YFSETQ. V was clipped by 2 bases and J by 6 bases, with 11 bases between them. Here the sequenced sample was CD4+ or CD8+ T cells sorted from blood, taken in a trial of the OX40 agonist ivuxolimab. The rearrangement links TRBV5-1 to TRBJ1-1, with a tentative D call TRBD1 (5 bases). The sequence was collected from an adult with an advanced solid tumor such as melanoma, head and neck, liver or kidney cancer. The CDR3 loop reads CASSFDSGPEAFF. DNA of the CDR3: TGCGCCAGCAGCTTCGACAGCGGCCCTGAAGCTTTCTTT.